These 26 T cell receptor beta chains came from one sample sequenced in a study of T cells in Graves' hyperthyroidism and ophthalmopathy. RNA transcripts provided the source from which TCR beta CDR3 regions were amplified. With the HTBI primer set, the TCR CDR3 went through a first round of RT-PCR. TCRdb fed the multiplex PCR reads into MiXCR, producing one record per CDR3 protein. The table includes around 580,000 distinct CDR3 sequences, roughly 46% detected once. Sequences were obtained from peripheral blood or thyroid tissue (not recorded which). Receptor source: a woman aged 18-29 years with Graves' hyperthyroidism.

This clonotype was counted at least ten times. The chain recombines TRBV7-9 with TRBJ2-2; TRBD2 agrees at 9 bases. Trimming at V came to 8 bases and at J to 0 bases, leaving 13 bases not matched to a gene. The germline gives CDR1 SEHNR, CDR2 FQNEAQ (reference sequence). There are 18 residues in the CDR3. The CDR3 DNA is TGTGCCAGCCTCTCTAGCGGGACCAGCACTTCGAACACCGGGGAGCTGTTTTTT. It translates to CASLSSGTSTSNTGELFF.

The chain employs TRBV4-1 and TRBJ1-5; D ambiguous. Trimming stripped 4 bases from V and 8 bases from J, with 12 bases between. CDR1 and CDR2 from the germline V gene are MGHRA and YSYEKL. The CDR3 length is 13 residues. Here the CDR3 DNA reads TGCGCCAGCAGCCTGGAGGGCAGCGAGCCCCAGCATTTT. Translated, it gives CASSLEGSEPQHF.

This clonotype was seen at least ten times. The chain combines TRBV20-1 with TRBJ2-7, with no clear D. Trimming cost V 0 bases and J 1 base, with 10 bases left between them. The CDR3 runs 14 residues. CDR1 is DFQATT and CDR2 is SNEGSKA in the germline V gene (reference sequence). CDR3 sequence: CSAREGFQSYEQYF. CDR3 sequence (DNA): TGCAGTGCTAGAGAAGGGTTTCAGTCCTACGAGCAGTACTTC.

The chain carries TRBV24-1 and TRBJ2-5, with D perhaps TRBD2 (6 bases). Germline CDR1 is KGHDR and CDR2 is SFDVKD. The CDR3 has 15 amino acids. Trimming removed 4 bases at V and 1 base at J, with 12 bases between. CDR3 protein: CATSEGGGTQETQYF. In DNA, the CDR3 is TGTGCCACCAGTGAGGGCGGAGGGACCCAAGAGACCCAGTACTTC.

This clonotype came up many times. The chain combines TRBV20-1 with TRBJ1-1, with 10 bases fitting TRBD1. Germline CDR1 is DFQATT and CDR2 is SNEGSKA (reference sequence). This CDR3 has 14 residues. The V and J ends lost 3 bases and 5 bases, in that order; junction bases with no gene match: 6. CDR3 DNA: TGCAGTGCTAGCCAGGACAGGGGGAGGACTGAAGCTTTCTTT. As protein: CSASQDRGRTEAFF.

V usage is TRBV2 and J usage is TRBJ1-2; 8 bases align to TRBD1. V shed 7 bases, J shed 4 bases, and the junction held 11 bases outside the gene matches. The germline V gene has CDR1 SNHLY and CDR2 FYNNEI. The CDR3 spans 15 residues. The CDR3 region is CASMDRETQLYGYTF. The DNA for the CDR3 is TGTGCCAGCATGGACAGGGAGACCCAGCTCTATGGCTACACCTTC.

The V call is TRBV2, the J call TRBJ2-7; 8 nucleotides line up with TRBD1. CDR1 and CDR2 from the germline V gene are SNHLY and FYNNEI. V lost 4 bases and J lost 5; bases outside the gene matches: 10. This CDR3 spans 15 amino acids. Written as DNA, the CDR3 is TGTGCCAGCAGTGCTAGTGACAGGGGTATCGACGAGCAGTACTTC. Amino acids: CASSASDRGIDEQYF.

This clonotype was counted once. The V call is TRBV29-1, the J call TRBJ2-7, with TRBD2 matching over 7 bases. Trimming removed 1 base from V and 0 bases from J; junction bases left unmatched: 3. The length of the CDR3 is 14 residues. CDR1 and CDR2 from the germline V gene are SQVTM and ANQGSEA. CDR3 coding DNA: TGCAGCGTTGAAGTTCCTAGCGGCTCCTACGAGCAGTACTTC. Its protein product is CSVEVPSGSYEQYF.

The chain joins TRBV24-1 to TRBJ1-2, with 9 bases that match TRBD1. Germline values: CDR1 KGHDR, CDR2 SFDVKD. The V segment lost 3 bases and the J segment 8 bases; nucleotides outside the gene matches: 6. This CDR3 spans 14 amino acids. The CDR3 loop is CATSDPGTGRGYTF. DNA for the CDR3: TGTGCCACCAGTGATCCCGGGACAGGGCGCGGCTACACCTTC.

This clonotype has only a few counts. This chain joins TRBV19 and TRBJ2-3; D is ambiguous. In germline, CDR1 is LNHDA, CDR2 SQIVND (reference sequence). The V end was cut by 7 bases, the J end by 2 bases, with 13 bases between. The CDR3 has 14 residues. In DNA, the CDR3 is TGTGCCAGTAAGAATCCCCTTGTCACAGATACGCAGTATTTT. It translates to CASKNPLVTDTQYF.

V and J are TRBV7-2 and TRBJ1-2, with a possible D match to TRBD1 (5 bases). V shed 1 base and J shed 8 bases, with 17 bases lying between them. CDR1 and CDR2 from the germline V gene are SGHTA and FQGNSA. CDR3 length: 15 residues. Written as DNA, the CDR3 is TGTGCCAGCAGCTTAGGCCCGCGGGGGGTAGACGGCTACACCTTC. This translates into CASSLGPRGVDGYTF.

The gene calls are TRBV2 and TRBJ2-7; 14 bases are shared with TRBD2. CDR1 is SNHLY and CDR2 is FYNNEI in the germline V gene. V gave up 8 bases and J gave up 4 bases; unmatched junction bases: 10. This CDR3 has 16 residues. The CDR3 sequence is CASFGTSGRNGYEQYF. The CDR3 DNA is TGTGCCAGCTTCGGGACTAGCGGGAGAAATGGGTACGAGCAGTACTTC.

The CDR3 spells CASSAGQEDYGYTF. Here the CDR3 DNA reads TGTGCCAGCAGCGCCGGACAGGAGGACTATGGCTACACCTTC. V and J are TRBV7-9 and TRBJ1-2; 7 bases line up with TRBD1. Trimming cost V 5 bases and J 3 bases; bases outside gene matches: 6. The CDR3 sequence is 14 residues long. Germline V gene lookup returns CDR1 SEHNR and CDR2 FQNEAQ (reference sequence).

CDR3 region: CASSPSAGGSYNSPLHF. Written as DNA, the CDR3 is TGTGCCAGCAGCCCCTCGGCGGGGGGATCCTATAATTCACCCCTCCACTTT. The chain joins TRBV7-2 to TRBJ1-6; possible D gene TRBD1, 5 bases. Germline V gene sequence: CDR1 SGHTA, CDR2 FQGNSA. Trimming left V 5 bases short and J 1 base short, with 15 bases between. The CDR3 loop spans 17 amino acids. The full variable domain, in which reference TRBV7-2 and TRBJ1-6 provide the parts outside the CDR3, is GAGVSQSPSNKVTEKGKDVELRCDPISGHTALYWYRQSLGQGLEFLIYFQGNSAPDKSGLPSDRFSAERTGGSVSTLTIQRTQQEDSAVYLCASSPSAGGSYNSPLHFGNGTRLTVT.

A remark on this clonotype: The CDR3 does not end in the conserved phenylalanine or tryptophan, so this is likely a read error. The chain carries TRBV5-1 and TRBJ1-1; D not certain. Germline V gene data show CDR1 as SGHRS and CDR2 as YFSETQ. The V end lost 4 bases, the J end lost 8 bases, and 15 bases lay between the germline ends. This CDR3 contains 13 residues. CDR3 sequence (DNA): TGCGCCAGCAGCCCACAAGACTCTGGAGAAGCTTTCCTT. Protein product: CASSPQDSGEAFL.

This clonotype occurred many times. CDR3 in amino acids: CASSLDRKDEAFF. The CDR3 region has the DNA TGTGCCAGCAGCTTAGATCGTAAGGATGAAGCTTTCTTT. This sequence joins TRBV11-2 and TRBJ1-1; D is undetermined. The CDR3 totals 13 residues. Germline CDR1 reads SGHAT; CDR2 reads FQNNGV. Trimming removed 0 bases at V and 7 bases at J, with 9 bases between.

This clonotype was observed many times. CDR3 DNA sequence: TGCGCCAGCAGCTTGGCCCTGGGGGCCGGGGAGCTGTTTTTT. Its protein product is CASSLALGAGELFF. The chain couples TRBV5-1 to TRBJ2-2; D possibly matches TRBD1 or TRBD2 (5 bases each). Germline CDR1 SGHRS, CDR2 YFSETQ. V was shortened by 0 bases and J by 6 bases, with 9 bases between the two germline ends. This CDR3 has 14 residues.

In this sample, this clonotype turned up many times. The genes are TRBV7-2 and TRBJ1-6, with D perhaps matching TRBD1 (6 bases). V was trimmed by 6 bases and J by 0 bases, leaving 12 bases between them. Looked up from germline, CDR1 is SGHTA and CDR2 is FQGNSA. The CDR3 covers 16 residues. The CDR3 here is CASRLRGSSYNSPLHF. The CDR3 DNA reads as TGTGCCAGCAGGCTCAGGGGAAGCTCCTATAATTCACCCCTCCACTTT.

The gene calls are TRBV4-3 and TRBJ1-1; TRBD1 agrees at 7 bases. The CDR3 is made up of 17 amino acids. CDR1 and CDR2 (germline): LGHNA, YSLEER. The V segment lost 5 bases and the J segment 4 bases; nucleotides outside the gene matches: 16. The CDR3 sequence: CASSTEGQETGATEAFF. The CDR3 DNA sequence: TGCGCCAGCAGCACCGAAGGCCAAGAAACAGGGGCCACTGAAGCTTTCTTT.

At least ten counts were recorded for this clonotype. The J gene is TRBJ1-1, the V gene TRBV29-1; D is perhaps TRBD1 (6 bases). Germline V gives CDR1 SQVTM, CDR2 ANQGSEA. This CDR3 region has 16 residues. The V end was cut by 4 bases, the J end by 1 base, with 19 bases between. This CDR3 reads CSVVGLGAVGNTEAFF. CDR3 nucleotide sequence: TGCAGCGTTGTTGGCCTGGGGGCGGTGGGGAACACTGAAGCTTTCTTT.

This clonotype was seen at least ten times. CDR3 amino acids: CASGLVQEQPQHF. The DNA of the CDR3 is TGTGCTAGTGGTTTGGTACAGGAGCAGCCCCAGCATTTT. V is TRBV12-5 and J is TRBJ1-5; maybe TRBD1 (5 bases). The CDR3 covers 13 residues. V shed 0 bases and J shed 7 bases, with 7 bases lying between them. Germline CDR1 is LGHNT and CDR2 is FRNRAP.

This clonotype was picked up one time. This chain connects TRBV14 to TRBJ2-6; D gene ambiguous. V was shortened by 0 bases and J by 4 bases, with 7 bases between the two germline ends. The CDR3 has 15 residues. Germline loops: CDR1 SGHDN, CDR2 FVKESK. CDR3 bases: TGTGCCAGCAGCCAAGACCCTCCCGGGGCCAACGTCCTGACTTTC. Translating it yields CASSQDPPGANVLTF. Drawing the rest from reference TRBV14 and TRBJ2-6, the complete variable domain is EAGVTQFPSHSVIEKGQTVTLRCDPISGHDNLYWYRRVMGKEIKFLLHFVKESKQDESGMPNNRFLAERTGGTYSTLKVQPAELEDSGVYFCASSQDPPGANVLTFGAGSRLTVL.

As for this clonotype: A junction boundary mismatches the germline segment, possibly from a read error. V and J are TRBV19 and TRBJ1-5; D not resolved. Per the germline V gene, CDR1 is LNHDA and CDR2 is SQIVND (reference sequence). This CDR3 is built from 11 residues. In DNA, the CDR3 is TGTGCCAGCAGTATTGGTCAGCCCCAGCATTTT. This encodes CASSIGQPQHF.

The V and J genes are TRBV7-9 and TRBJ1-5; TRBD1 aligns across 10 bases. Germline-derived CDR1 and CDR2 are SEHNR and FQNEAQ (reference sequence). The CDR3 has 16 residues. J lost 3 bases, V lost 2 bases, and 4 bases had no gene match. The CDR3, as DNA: TGTGCCAGCAGCTTATGGACAGGGGGTACCAATCAGCCCCAGCATTTT. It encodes CASSLWTGGTNQPQHF.

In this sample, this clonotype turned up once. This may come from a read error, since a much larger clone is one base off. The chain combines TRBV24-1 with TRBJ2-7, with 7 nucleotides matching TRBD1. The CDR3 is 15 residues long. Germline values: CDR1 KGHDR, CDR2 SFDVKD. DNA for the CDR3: TGTGCCAGCAGTTACTCAGGGGACAGCTCCTACGAGCAGTGCTTC. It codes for CASSYSGDSSYEQCF.

The CDR3 DNA is TGCGCCAGCAGCTCGGGACAGGGGGCAGTAGAAACCGGGGAGCTGTTTTTT. It encodes CASSSGQGAVETGELFF. The rearrangement uses TRBV5-1 and TRBJ2-2; 12 nucleotides align to TRBD1. Germline trimming cut 3 bases from V and 5 bases from J; bases unmatched to any gene: 8. The CDR3 sequence is 17 residues long. The germline gives CDR1 SGHRS, CDR2 YFSETQ.